This TCR beta chain comes out of a study of T cell changes during pregnancy in multiple sclerosis. The method was immunoSEQ multiplex PCR; TCRdb's version includes in-frame clones alone and lacks a portion of them. The data hold just over 50,000 clones, with around 94% observed a single time. The receptor's source is a female donor with multiple sclerosis, enrolled in a pregnancy study. Specimen: CD4+ T cells from peripheral blood mononuclear cells, collected in the second trimester of pregnancy.

The CDR3 here is CASSLGGGLVGGYTF. As DNA, the CDR3 is TGTGCCAGCAGCTTAGGGGGCGGGCTTGTCGGTGGCTACACCTTC. The rearrangement uses TRBV5-8 and TRBJ1-2; TRBD1 matches at 7 bases. This CDR3 comprises 15 residues. J was trimmed by 7 bases and V by 2 bases; bases with no gene match: 11. Looked up from germline, CDR1 is SGHTS and CDR2 is YDEGEE.